These 27 T cell receptor beta chains share one sample of origin, sequenced in a study of sequential checkpoint blockade in melanoma. Only in-frame clones appear in the TCRdb table, and some are missing; sequencing was by immunoSEQ multiplex PCR. The data show about 5,600 clones, about half seen once. Treatment in this sample: randomized to nivolumab then ipilimumab (arm A) or the reverse (arm B). Sample: CD8+ T cells sorted from blood (inferred from file names), taken from a patient given nivolumab and ipilimumab in sequence. The receptors derive from a human donor with melanoma.

V and J are TRBV9 and TRBJ2-5, with 7 bases identical to TRBD1. Germline-derived CDR1 and CDR2 are SGDLS and YYNGEE. With 0 bases clipped from V and 1 base from J, the junction kept 6 bases outside the gene matches. The CDR3 is made up of 16 amino acids. The chain's CDR3 is CASSVGHWDSQETQYF. DNA for the CDR3: TGTGCCAGCAGCGTAGGTCACTGGGACAGCCAAGAGACCCAGTACTTC.

This chain links TRBV9 with TRBJ2-3; 9 nucleotides match TRBD2. V was pared by 5 bases and J by 1 base, with 8 bases of the junction left unmatched. The germline V gene encodes CDR1 SGDLS and CDR2 YYNGEE. The CDR3 runs 16 residues. For the CDR3, the DNA is TGTGCCAGCAGTCATAGCGGGAGAGGGGGCACAGATACGCAGTATTTT. Its protein product is CASSHSGRGGTDTQYF.

This clone was detected many times. The rearrangement uses TRBV6-5 and TRBJ2-7, with 7 bases aligning to TRBD1. The CDR3 runs to 14 residues. The trim removed 4 bases at V and 5 bases at J, leaving 8 bases unmatched. Germline assignment: CDR1 MNHEY and CDR2 SVGAGI. CDR3 DNA sequence: TGTGCCAGCAGTTCCGACAGGGCAGAGAACGAGCAGTACTTC. Its protein product is CASSSDRAENEQYF.

Judged by abundance, this clone is large. The chain has TRBV7-9 and TRBJ1-3, with 7 bases aligning to TRBD1. CDR1 and CDR2 (germline): SEHNR, FQNEAQ (reference sequence). The junction had 3 bases not matched to a gene; V was cut back by 3 bases and J by 4 bases. There are 14 residues in the CDR3. This CDR3 is CASSLGTVGNTIYF. DNA for the CDR3: TGTGCCAGCAGCTTGGGGACAGTCGGAAACACCATATATTTT.

This sequence joins TRBV5-6 and TRBJ2-3; D not certain. This CDR3 region has 15 residues. Trimming removed 0 bases at V and 0 bases at J, with 8 bases between. CDR1 SGHDT and CDR2 YYEEEE come from the germline V gene. CDR3 sequence (DNA): TGTGCCAGCAGCTTGGGCGAAAGTAGCACAGATACGCAGTATTTT. Protein product: CASSLGESSTDTQYF.

This chain uses TRBV5-1 with TRBJ2-3; 7 nucleotides match TRBD2. CDR1 and CDR2 (germline): SGHRS, YFSETQ. With 1 base clipped from V and 0 bases from J, the junction kept 8 bases outside the gene matches. The CDR3 runs to 17 residues. Here the CDR3 DNA reads TGCGCCAGCAGCTTGACCTCTAGCGGATTTAGCACAGATACGCAGTATTTT. Translating it yields CASSLTSSGFSTDTQYF. Variable domain in full (rest from reference TRBV5-1 and TRBJ2-3): KAGVTQTPRYLIKTRGQQVTLSCSPISGHRSVSWYQQTPGQGLQFLFEYFSETQRNKGNFPGRFSGRQFSNSRSEMNVSTLELGDSALYLCASSLTSSGFSTDTQYFGPGTRLTVL.

The table lists this clone with a count of one. V is TRBV7-9 and J is TRBJ2-7; TRBD1 aligns across 9 bases. Germline V lookup: CDR1 SEHNR, CDR2 FQNEAQ (reference sequence). CDR3 size: 15 residues. V was pared by 4 bases and J by 0 bases, with 4 bases of the junction left unmatched. CDR3 sequence: CASSSPGQGSYEQYF. CDR3 in DNA: TGTGCCAGCAGCTCCCCGGGACAGGGCTCCTACGAGCAGTACTTC. Full variable domain (outside the CDR3, taken from reference TRBV7-9 and TRBJ2-7): DTGVSQNPRHKITKRGQNVTFRCDPISEHNRLYWYRQTLGQGPEFLTYFQNEAQLEKSRLLSDRFSAERPKGSFSTLEIQRTEQGDSAMYLCASSSPGQGSYEQYFGPGTRLTVT.

V and J are TRBV19 and TRBJ2-2; 9 nucleotides line up with TRBD1. Germline V gene data show CDR1 as LNHDA and CDR2 as SQIVND (reference sequence). CDR3 length equals 14 residues. V lost 10 bases, J lost 5 bases, and 8 bases stayed unmatched. CDR3 DNA sequence: TGTGCCACTAACCCGGGACAGGGTACCGGGGAGCTGTTTTTT. Translated, it gives CATNPGQGTGELFF. Variable domain in full (rest from reference TRBV19 and TRBJ2-2): DGGITQSPKYLFRKEGQNVTLSCEQNLNHDAMYWYRQDPGQGLRLIYYSQIVNDFQKGDIAEGYSVSREKKESFPLTVTSAQKNPTAFYLCATNPGQGTGELFFGEGSRLTVL.

By share of the sample, this clone is medium-sized. This CDR3 is also generated by other DNA sequences in the sample. The chain joins TRBV7-2 to TRBJ1-5; no clear D. Germline CDR1 reads SGHTA; CDR2 reads FQGNSA. With 5 bases removed from V and 0 bases from J, the gap between germline ends came to 11 bases. The CDR3 extends over 15 amino acids. CDR3 in DNA: TGTGCCAGCAGCCGGGATTATTATAGCAATCAGCCCCAGCATTTT. This codes for CASSRDYYSNQPQHF.

The V and J genes are TRBV6-5 and TRBJ2-7, with TRBD2 identical over 12 bases. The CDR3 covers 15 residues. The germline gives CDR1 MNHEY, CDR2 SVGAGI. The trim removed 8 bases at V and 4 bases at J, leaving 9 bases unmatched. As DNA, the CDR3 is TGTGCCAGCTATGGACTAGCGGGATACTTGTACGAGCAGTACTTC. Its protein product is CASYGLAGYLYEQYF.

This clone was counted only a few times. The chain carries TRBV6-6 and TRBJ1-2, with D maybe TRBD1 (6 bases). The CDR3 runs 14 residues. V was shortened by 0 bases and J by 7 bases, with 12 bases between the two germline ends. Germline V gives CDR1 MNHNY, CDR2 SVGAGI (reference sequence). The CDR3 DNA reads TGTGCCAGCAGTTACTCTAGGGGGATGGGTGGCTACACCTTC. This sequence encodes CASSYSRGMGGYTF.

The chain links TRBV6-5 to TRBJ2-7; 8 nucleotides align to TRBD2. J gave up 1 base and V 6 bases, and 8 bases lay outside the gene matches. CDR3 size: 15 residues. Germline-derived CDR1 and CDR2 are MNHEY and SVGAGI. The CDR3 coding sequence is TGTGCCAGCAGACTCGGACAGCGGGGGTCCTACGAGCAGTACTTC. This codes for CASRLGQRGSYEQYF.

The chain is built from TRBV9 and TRBJ1-1; D is possibly TRBD1 (5 bases). The CDR3 is 15 amino acids. Germline lookup yields CDR1 SGDLS and CDR2 YYNGEE. V was shortened by 2 bases and J by 1 base, with 12 bases between the two germline ends. Here the CDR3 reads CASSVEGARNTEAFF. DNA for the CDR3: TGTGCCAGCAGCGTCGAAGGGGCGAGGAACACTGAAGCTTTCTTT.

The V call is TRBV7-8, the J call TRBJ1-5, with D perhaps matching TRBD1 (5 bases). The CDR3 totals 16 residues. Germline CDR1 reads SGHVS; CDR2 reads FQNEAQ. Trimming removed 2 bases at V and 4 bases at J, with 15 bases between. The CDR3 sequence: CASSLRTGGLNQPQHF. The CDR3 region has the DNA TGTGCCAGCAGCTTACGGACCGGGGGACTTAATCAGCCCCAGCATTTT.

The chain couples TRBV6-5 to TRBJ2-7; 10 bases are a match to TRBD2. V was clipped by 0 bases and J by 2 bases; unmatched bases: 4. In germline, CDR1 is MNHEY, CDR2 SVGAGI. There are 16 residues in the CDR3. CDR3 DNA sequence: TGTGCCAGCAGTTACTCTACTAGCGGGATACCCTACGAGCAGTACTTC. It translates to CASSYSTSGIPYEQYF.

There are a few counts of this clone. The chain combines TRBV19 with TRBJ1-1; 10 bases match TRBD1. This CDR3 has 17 amino acids. V dropped 3 bases and J dropped 0; count of bases not matched to a gene: 7. Germline V gives CDR1 LNHDA, CDR2 SQIVND (reference sequence). The DNA of the CDR3 is TGTGCCAGTAGTATTCTCGGACAGGGGGTCGTGAACACTGAAGCTTTCTTT. It is translated as CASSILGQGVVNTEAFF.

The chain couples TRBV5-4 to TRBJ2-5; D is possibly TRBD2 (7 bases). This CDR3 is 12 amino acids long. Trimming took 2 bases from V and 10 from J, leaving 12 bases between them. Germline lookup yields CDR1 SGHNT and CDR2 YYREEE (reference sequence). The CDR3 here is CASSLEGGGQYF. In DNA, the CDR3 is TGTGCCAGCAGCTTAGAGGGGGGGGGCCAGTACTTC.

This clone was seen repeatedly, ten times or more. The V and J genes are TRBV15 and TRBJ2-7; TRBD1 matches 7 bases. Trimming removed 8 bases from V and 2 bases from J; junction bases left unmatched: 15. The CDR3 has 16 amino acids. Germline V gives CDR1 LNHNV, CDR2 YYDKDF (reference sequence). This CDR3 reads CATGGQSSGSPYEQYF. The CDR3 region has the DNA TGTGCCACCGGGGGACAGAGCTCGGGGAGTCCCTACGAGCAGTACTTC.

This clone ranks as medium-sized. This sample also contains other DNA sequences that code for the same CDR3. The chain uses TRBV7-9 and TRBJ1-1; 7 positions agree with TRBD1. Germline CDR1 is SEHNR and CDR2 is FQNEAQ (reference sequence). The CDR3 length is 13 residues. V dropped 5 bases and J dropped 3; count of bases not matched to a gene: 3. CDR3 sequence: CASSPQGDTEAFF. CDR3 DNA: TGTGCCAGCAGCCCCCAGGGGGACACTGAAGCTTTCTTT.

The V and J genes are TRBV27 and TRBJ2-2, with TRBD1 matching 10 bases. Trimming took 4 bases from V and 3 from J; bases not matched to a gene: 8. The CDR3 has 17 amino acids. Germline V gives CDR1 MNHEY, CDR2 SMNVEV (reference sequence). The CDR3 reads CASSSSTGGFDTGELFF. The CDR3 nucleotides are TGTGCCAGCAGTTCCTCGACAGGGGGCTTCGACACCGGGGAGCTGTTTTTT.

This clone turned up a few times. The V call is TRBV6-5, the J call TRBJ2-7, with 9 bases lining up with TRBD1. Per the germline V gene, CDR1 is MNHEY and CDR2 is SVGAGI. The CDR3 runs 14 residues. V gave up 6 bases and J gave up 3 bases; unmatched junction bases: 6. The CDR3 sequence is CASRLPGQGYEQYF. The CDR3 DNA reads TGTGCCAGCAGACTACCGGGACAGGGCTACGAGCAGTACTTC.

This clone was seen only a few times. This sequence joins TRBV6-1 and TRBJ2-5; 8 bases are shared with TRBD1. The end of the DNA fits TRBJ2-7 better, so the J call may be wrong. This CDR3 comprises 16 residues. Germline CDR1 MNHNS, CDR2 SASEGT. DNA of the CDR3: TGTGCCAGCAGTGAAGGGACAGGGACCCTATCCTACGAGCAGTACTTC. Translated, it gives CASSEGTGTLSYEQYF.

The chain couples TRBV19 to TRBJ2-7; a weak D match, TRBD2 (5 bases). Germline assignment: CDR1 LNHDA and CDR2 SQIVND (reference sequence). The CDR3 extends over 13 amino acids. V was pared by 5 bases and J by 3 bases, with 11 bases between. Here the CDR3 reads CASSGTRSYEQYF. The CDR3 DNA reads TGTGCCAGTAGTGGAACTAGGAGCTACGAGCAGTACTTC.

The chain employs TRBV9 and TRBJ2-3; 7 bases are shared with TRBD2. The trim removed 3 bases at V and 0 bases at J, leaving 7 bases unmatched. This CDR3 contains 16 residues. CDR1 is SGDLS and CDR2 is YYNGEE in the germline V gene. The CDR3 DNA reads TGTGCCAGCAGCGCAGCACTAGCGACCAGCACAGATACGCAGTATTTT. Residues: CASSAALATSTDTQYF.

This clone has a handful of counts. V gene TRBV28 combines with J gene TRBJ2-7; no firm D call. V was trimmed by 7 bases and J by 0 bases, leaving 13 bases between them. Germline values: CDR1 MDHEN, CDR2 SYDVKM. This CDR3 comprises 14 residues. CDR3 sequence: CASMETLFSYEQYF. The CDR3, as DNA: TGTGCCAGCATGGAGACTCTTTTCTCCTACGAGCAGTACTTC.

This clone rates as medium-sized. One junction end does not reproduce the germline sequence, and a read error may be involved. The rearrangement uses TRBV6-6 and TRBJ2-1; D is unclear. CDR3 length: 12 amino acids. Germline V gene lookup returns CDR1 MNHNY and CDR2 SVGAGI (reference sequence). CDR3 sequence reads: CAGSRPYNEQFF. The CDR3 DNA is TGTGCCGGCAGTCGTCCCTACAATGAGCAGTTCTTC.

V usage is TRBV28 and J usage is TRBJ2-7, with TRBD1 as a possible D gene (6 bases). The CDR3 length is 16 residues. The ends were cut back, 1 base at V and 3 bases at J, with 16 bases in the middle. Germline V gene lookup returns CDR1 MDHEN and CDR2 SYDVKM. CDR3 residues: CASSLSYTGIVYEQYF. The CDR3 region has the DNA TGTGCCAGCAGTTTATCTTATACAGGGATCGTCTACGAGCAGTACTTC.